The rows below give T cell receptor beta chains drawn from one sample of a study of shared clonotypes between healthy human individuals. Profiled with immunoSEQ multiplex PCR; TCRdb holds only in-frame clones, not every one. The table has about 2.4 million clones, 93% seen once. Sample: naive CD4+ T cells from PBMCs. All receptors come from a man aged 18-30 years in good health. Some clones in this sample may be carry-over from other donors' samples. The CDR3 runs from the conserved cysteine through the conserved F or W. The order of the fields is clone size, D gene, J gene, V gene, CDR3 DNA, CDR3 protein. The D gene is left open where the match is weak. Rows give clone size only sometimes, using once, few, many, or a class for an expanded clone.

>.|.|TRBJ2-3|TRBV5-1
TGCGCCAGCAGCTTTGGGGATGTAAACACAGATACGCAGTATTTT
CASSFGDVNTDTQYF
>once|.|TRBJ2-3|TRBV7-2
TGTGCCAGCAGCTTAGCACTGAGCACAGATACGCAGTATTTT
CASSLALSTDTQYF
>.|TRBD2|TRBJ2-3|TRBV27
TGTGCCAGCAGTCCCGCGGGAGGGAGAGGGACAGATACGCAGTATTTT
CASSPAGGRGTDTQYF
>.|.|TRBJ2-7|TRBV21-1
TGTGCCAGCAGCAGACGCCCCCGGACAGACAAGACCTACGAGCAGTACTTC
CASSRRPRTDKTYEQYF
>once|.|TRBJ2-4|TRBV5-4
TGTGCCAGCAGCTCGAGAGGTACTGACATTCAGTACTTC
CASSSRGTDIQYF
>once|.|TRBJ1-1|TRBV5-6
TGTGCCAGCAGCCGGGCGGGGGTTTTTATAGTCACTGAAGCTTTCTTT
CASSRAGVFIVTEAFF
>.|.|TRBJ1-4|TRBV29-1
TGCAGCGTTGTGGCAACTAATGAAAAACTGTTTTTT
CSVVATNEKLFF
>.|.|TRBJ1-5|TRBV19
TGTGCCAGTAGTATAGATAGGCAGCTTAGCAATCAGCCCCAGCATTTT
CASSIDRQLSNQPQHF
>.|.|TRBJ1-1|TRBV15
TGTGCCACCAGCTTCGACAGGAACACTGAAGCTTTCTTT
CATSFDRNTEAFF
>.|.|TRBJ2-1|TRBV5-1
TGCGCCAGCAGCTTGGACAGGGTAGTAAAGAATGAGCAGTTCTTC
CASSLDRVVKNEQFF
>.|TRBD1|TRBJ2-1|TRBV2
TGTGCCAGCAGCGTAAAGGGGGCGGGTGACAATGAGCAGTTCTTC
CASSVKGAGDNEQFF
>.|.|TRBJ2-7|TRBV7-2
TGTGCCAGCAGCTGGACGCACGAGCAGTACTTC
CASSWTHEQYF
>.|TRBD1|TRBJ2-7|TRBV18
TGTGCCAGCTCATCCGGGACAGGGCCCTACGAGCAGTACTTC
CASSSGTGPYEQYF
>.|.|TRBJ2-1|TRBV11-1
TGTGCCAGCAGTCTTGGACCGGGCGATGAGCAGTTCTTC
CASSLGPGDEQFF